One sample yielded the 21 T cell receptor beta chains listed below, sequenced in a study of CD8+CD57+ T cells in acquired aplastic anemia. The TCR beta profiling, which covered VDJ combination and CDR3 sequence, was carried out using genomic DNA as the template. TCRdb reprocessed the reads with MiXCR, giving one entry per CDR3 protein. Of 350,000 to 450,000 distinct CDR3 sequences listed, about two thirds were seen once; the top ten hold under 5%. The specimen sequenced was sorted CD4+, CD8+, or CD8+CD57+ T cells (not recorded which) from PBMCs. The receptor set was obtained from a human donor in good health, serving as a control.

V is TRBV5-1 and J is TRBJ1-2; 7 nucleotides align to TRBD1. The CDR3 runs 14 residues. The ends lost 2 bases at V and 7 bases at J; junction bases unmatched: 8. CDR1 and CDR2 (germline): SGHRS, YFSETQ. CDR3 residues: CASSLGTVKLGYTF. The CDR3 coding sequence is TGCGCCAGCAGCTTAGGGACAGTCAAGCTTGGCTACACCTTC.

This clonotype was seen repeatedly, ten times or more. The rearrangement joins TRBV6-6 to TRBJ2-5; D may be TRBD2 (6 bases). This CDR3 region has 15 residues. The germline V and J ends were trimmed by 5 bases and 2 bases, with 15 bases remaining between them. Germline CDR1 MNHNY, CDR2 SVGAGI (reference sequence). CDR3 sequence reads: CASSLEAGPQETQYF. The DNA of the CDR3 is TGTGCCAGCAGTCTAGAGGCGGGGCCACAAGAGACCCAGTACTTC.

At least ten counts were recorded for this clonotype. The chain is built from TRBV29-1 and TRBJ2-3; 9 bases match TRBD2. This CDR3 spans 15 amino acids. The germline gives CDR1 SQVTM, CDR2 ANQGSEA. V dropped 6 bases and J dropped 0; count of bases not matched to a gene: 7. CDR3 sequence (DNA): TGCAGCGTCCTCAAAGCGGGGGGAAGCACAGATACGCAGTATTTT. This codes for CSVLKAGGSTDTQYF.

This chain joins TRBV7-3 and TRBJ2-7, with TRBD1 as a possible D gene (6 bases). The CDR3 sequence is 14 residues long. The germline V and J ends were trimmed by 2 bases and 9 bases, with 17 bases remaining between them. Germline V CDR1 and CDR2: SGHTA, FQGTGA. The DNA of the CDR3 is TGTGCCAGCAGCTTATGGGACACTCACTGCCCGCAGTACTTC. Its translation: CASSLWDTHCPQYF.

The table lists this clonotype with many counts. This chain uses TRBV12-3 or TRBV12-4 with TRBJ1-4, with TRBD1 matching over 9 bases. The CDR3 totals 15 residues. V was pared by 6 bases and J by 7 bases, with 9 bases of the junction left unmatched. The CDR3 DNA is TGTGCCAGCAGAACCTCCAGACAGGGGGGTGAAAAACTGTTTTTT. Translating gives CASRTSRQGGEKLFF.

The DNA for the CDR3 is TGTGCCAGTACTAGGGCGGGACAGGGCGCACCCCTCCACTTT. Translating it yields CASTRAGQGAPLHF. The chain has TRBV7-2 and TRBJ1-6, with TRBD1 matching over 9 bases. Germline V CDR1 and CDR2: SGHTA, FQGNSA. The CDR3 covers 14 residues. The V and J ends lost 9 bases and 11 bases, in that order; junction bases with no gene match: 11.

This chain uses TRBV29-1 with TRBJ2-1, with TRBD1 matching over 7 bases. Germline CDR1 and CDR2: SQVTM and ANQGSEA. V was pared by 4 bases and J by 7 bases, with 10 bases of the junction left unmatched. CDR3 length equals 14 residues. CDR3 amino acids: CSVGRGGLGNEQFF. The CDR3 bases are TGCAGCGTTGGGAGAGGGGGCTTAGGTAATGAGCAGTTCTTC.

The chain recombines TRBV19 with TRBJ1-2; the match to TRBD1 covers 8 bases. The V segment lost 6 bases and the J segment 4 bases; nucleotides outside the gene matches: 7. The length of the CDR3 is 14 residues. Per the germline V gene, CDR1 is LNHDA and CDR2 is SQIVND (reference sequence). The CDR3 coding sequence is TGTGCCAGTAGAAGGACAGGGAACCTCTATGGCTACACCTTC. This gives the protein CASRRTGNLYGYTF.

The genes are TRBV19 and TRBJ2-5; D may be TRBD1 or TRBD2 (5 bases each). Germline CDR1 reads LNHDA; CDR2 reads SQIVND (reference sequence). The CDR3 totals 15 residues. V lost 5 bases to trimming and J lost 3 bases, with 16 bases between them. The CDR3, as DNA: TGTGCCAGTAGTGGGCCGGGACGCGAAGAAGAGACCCAGTACTTC. Its translation is CASSGPGREEETQYF.

As concerns this clonotype: An end of the junction differs from the germline gene, which may be a read error. The V gene is TRBV7-9, the J gene TRBJ1-3, with a possible D match to TRBD1 (6 bases). The CDR3 has 14 amino acids. Per the germline V gene, CDR1 is SEHNR and CDR2 is FQNEAQ (reference sequence). This CDR3 reads CASSIGRSGGRNEF. CDR3 DNA: TGTGCCAGCAGCATAGGCAGGAGCGGGGGGCGCAATGAATTT.

In regard to this clonotype: One end of the junction does not line up with germline, which may come from a read error. The rearrangement uses TRBV6-1 and TRBJ1-3, with D unresolved. Germline CDR1 MNHNS, CDR2 SASEGT. CDR3 length: 12 residues. The CDR3 here is CASSEAGNAIYF. The CDR3 nucleotides are TGTGCCAGCAGTGAAGCTGGAAACGCCATATATTTT.

This clonotype was seen ten or more times. The CDR3 region has the DNA TGTGCCAGCAACGGACAGGGTGTAACAGATACGCAGTATTTT. Translating gives CASNGQGVTDTQYF. The J gene is TRBJ2-3, the V gene TRBV2, with 8 nucleotides matching TRBD1. Per the germline V gene, CDR1 is SNHLY and CDR2 is FYNNEI. Germline trimming cut 7 bases from V and 3 bases from J; bases unmatched to any gene: 6. The CDR3 has 14 amino acids.

The chain links TRBV4-2 to TRBJ1-2; 9 nucleotides line up with TRBD1. Germline V gene lookup returns CDR1 LGHNA and CDR2 YNFKEQ. Unmatched junction bases numbered 9, after V lost 4 bases and J lost 12 bases. The CDR3 consists of 13 residues. The CDR3 sequence: CASSLQGARGNTF. CDR3 nucleotide sequence: TGTGCCAGCAGCCTACAGGGGGCAAGGGGGAACACCTTC.

A word on this clonotype: The junction differs from germline at one of its ends, possibly a read error. V gene TRBV10-3 combines with J gene TRBJ2-1, with D perhaps matching TRBD1 (5 bases). CDR1 and CDR2 from the germline V gene are ENHRY and SYGVKD. The CDR3 sequence is 14 residues long. CDR3 loop: CAIRRQGVRNAQFF. CDR3 in DNA: TGTGCCATCAGACGGCAGGGCGTTAGAAATGCGCAGTTCTTC.

As regards this clonotype: No conserved phenylalanine or tryptophan ends this CDR3, so it is likely a read error. The limits of the CDR3 on the DNA are not certain, so only TCRdb's listed CDR3 is given. The CDR3 sequence is CASSANNSPLHFRI. The chain has TRBV2 and TRBJ1-6. The CDR3 region is 14 residues in length, termini included. The V gene's germline CDR1 is SNHLY and CDR2 FYNNEI.

This clonotype occurred many times. The rearrangement uses TRBV9 and TRBJ1-2, with D possibly being TRBD1 (6 bases). Between the trimmed V and J ends, which lost 6 bases and 1 base, there was a span of 16 bases. Germline V gene data show CDR1 as SGDLS and CDR2 as YYNGEE. The CDR3 runs to 15 residues. The CDR3 is CASTLVPGDNYGYTF. The CDR3 nucleotides are TGTGCCAGCACCCTTGTTCCAGGGGATAACTATGGCTACACCTTC.

The chain is built from TRBV7-6 and TRBJ2-7, with D possibly called TRBD1 or TRBD2 (5 bases each). The CDR3 is made up of 14 amino acids. In germline, CDR1 is SGHVS, CDR2 FNYEAQ. Here the CDR3 DNA reads TGTGCCAGCAGCACAAGGGGACCGGTCGACGCACCCCACGTC. Translation gives CASSTRGPVDAPHV.

V gene TRBV7-2 combines with J gene TRBJ1-1; perhaps TRBD1 as D (6 bases). The CDR3 is 15 residues long. Germline V gene lookup returns CDR1 SGHTA and CDR2 FQGNSA. V shed 5 bases and J shed 11 bases, with 24 bases lying between them. The CDR3 is CASSVGDTNKAEAFF. The CDR3 nucleotides read TGTGCCAGCAGCGTAGGGGACACAAATAAGGCGGAGGCTTTCTTT.

The chain combines TRBV15 with TRBJ2-3, with 9 bases identical to TRBD1. V shed 4 bases and J 11 bases; nucleotides not matched to a gene: 10. This CDR3 has 14 amino acids. Germline-derived CDR1 and CDR2 are LNHNV and YYDKDF (reference sequence). CDR3 sequence reads: CATSINRGQNEQYF. In DNA form, the CDR3 reads TGTGCCACCAGCATCAACAGGGGGCAAAATGAGCAGTATTTT.

The chain couples TRBV7-9 to TRBJ2-3; no definite D call. The CDR3 consists of 14 residues. Trimming removed 4 bases at V and 13 bases at J, with 21 bases between. The germline gives CDR1 SEHNR, CDR2 FQNEAQ (reference sequence). CDR3: CASSSPGRTTSEYF. The CDR3 coding sequence is TGTGCCAGCAGCTCGCCTGGCCGCACCACCTCCGAGTATTTT.

Comment on this clonotype: The junction departs from germline at one end; a sequencing error may be responsible. The chain carries TRBV5-1 and TRBJ2-1; the match to TRBD1 covers 12 bases. CDR3 length: 13 amino acids. Germline lookup yields CDR1 SGHRS and CDR2 YFSETQ. The CDR3 DNA is TGTGCCAGCAGCCGGGACAGGGGGCATGAGCAGTTTTTC. It encodes CASSRDRGHEQFF.